The 26 T cell receptor beta chains given below trace back to one sample, sequenced in a study of T cell changes during pregnancy in multiple sclerosis. Clones were read by immunoSEQ multiplex PCR, and TCRdb kept only the in-frame ones, dropping some. The profile shows 55,000 to 75,000 clones, roughly 89% of them singletons. The sequencing used peripheral blood, collected in the third trimester of pregnancy. These receptors were obtained from a female donor in good health, enrolled as a control in a pregnancy study.

The chain has TRBV30 and TRBJ1-4; a possible D gene is TRBD1 (5 bases). CDR3 length equals 13 residues. The V gene lost 4 bases and the J gene lost 3 bases, with 9 bases spanning the gap. Germline CDR1 reads GTSNPN; CDR2 reads SVGIG (reference sequence). The chain's CDR3 is CAWNRKSNEKLFF. As DNA, the CDR3 is TGTGCCTGGAACAGGAAATCTAATGAAAAACTGTTTTTT.

Only one count was recorded for this clone. V usage is TRBV2 and J usage is TRBJ2-3; 11 bases align to TRBD2. Germline V gives CDR1 SNHLY, CDR2 FYNNEI. V lost 5 bases, J lost 8 bases, and 9 bases stayed unmatched. The CDR3 is 15 residues long. DNA of the CDR3: TGTGCCAGCAGTTCATCTAGCGGGGGGCCTAGTACGCAGTATTTT. It yields the protein CASSSSSGGPSTQYF.

The V call is TRBV7-8, the J call TRBJ2-7; D may be TRBD1 (6 bases). The CDR3 totals 14 residues. Per the germline V gene, CDR1 is SGHVS and CDR2 is FQNEAQ. Trimming removed 1 base at V and 4 bases at J, with 11 bases between. CDR3 nucleotide sequence: TGTGCCAGCAGCTTAGGAAGGGGGTTTTACGAGCAGTACTTC. Protein: CASSLGRGFYEQYF.

The chain is built from TRBV19 and TRBJ2-2; 7 positions match TRBD1. Losses at the gene ends were 5 bases for V and 9 bases for J; bases not matched to a gene: 6. This CDR3 spans 13 amino acids. Germline assignment: CDR1 LNHDA and CDR2 SQIVND (reference sequence). CDR3 sequence reads: CASSPQGVRELFF. The CDR3 DNA reads as TGTGCCAGTAGTCCCCAGGGGGTCCGGGAGCTGTTTTTT.

This clone was counted between two and nine times. The chain combines TRBV10-3 with TRBJ1-5; no reliable D call. Germline assignment: CDR1 ENHRY and CDR2 SYGVKD. There are 13 residues in the CDR3. Deletions cut 1 base from V and 12 bases from J, with 13 bases between. CDR3 sequence (DNA): TGTGCCATCAGTGAGTATCTCGGGGAGGTCCAGCATTTT. Translating gives CAISEYLGEVQHF.

Worth noting for this clone: Other DNA variants within this sample encode the same CDR3. The chain combines TRBV4-1 with TRBJ1-2; D might be TRBD1 (5 bases). Trimming pared 1 base from V and 4 bases from J, leaving 7 bases between. Germline assignment: CDR1 MGHRA and CDR2 YSYEKL. The CDR3 is made up of 13 amino acids. CDR3: CASSQGQGYGYTF. Here the CDR3 DNA reads TGCGCCAGCAGCCAAGGCCAGGGCTATGGCTACACCTTC.

This chain links TRBV6-5 with TRBJ2-1, with TRBD2 identical over 8 bases. Germline CDR1 and CDR2: MNHEY and SVGAGI. The CDR3 spans 16 residues. The V gene end was trimmed by 4 bases and the J gene end by 10 bases; junction bases not matched to a gene: 15. In DNA, the CDR3 is TGTGCCAGCAGTTCCCCGAGTAGCGGGGATCTGGGGGAGCAGTTCTTC. Translation: CASSSPSSGDLGEQFF.

In its sample, this clone was seen once. The rearrangement joins TRBV2 to TRBJ2-1; possibly TRBD1 for D (5 bases). Germline-derived CDR1 and CDR2 are SNHLY and FYNNEI. Trimming pared 2 bases from V and 2 bases from J, leaving 16 bases between. This CDR3 comprises 17 residues. CDR3: CASSERGSALAYNEQFF. CDR3 bases: TGTGCCAGCAGTGAAAGGGGATCCGCCCTGGCCTACAATGAGCAGTTCTTC.

The V call is TRBV21-1, the J call TRBJ2-7; TRBD1, the table's D call, lacks a check against the DNA. TRBV21-1 counts as a pseudogene. The CDR3 has 13 amino acids. For the CDR3, the DNA is TGTGCCGACCCGGGACAGGGACGCTACGAGCAGTACTTC. Translated, it gives CADPGQGRYEQYF.

The chain joins TRBV7-9 to TRBJ2-2; D is undetermined. Germline lookup yields CDR1 SEHNR and CDR2 FQNEAQ (reference sequence). The CDR3 length is 14 residues. The V end was cut by 5 bases, the J end by 6 bases, with 13 bases between. Written as DNA, the CDR3 is TGTGCCAGCAGCCGACCCGGCGAGGCCGGGGAGCTGTTTTTT. Its translation is CASSRPGEAGELFF.

The chain uses TRBV9 and TRBJ1-3, with D tentatively TRBD1 (6 bases). The germline V gene encodes CDR1 SGDLS and CDR2 YYNGEE. V dropped 3 bases and J dropped 0 bases, with 13 bases sitting between them. This CDR3 is built from 16 residues. The CDR3 DNA sequence: TGTGCCAGCAGCGCGGGACAACTGGACTCTGGAAACACCATATATTTT. Translation gives CASSAGQLDSGNTIYF.

The chain uses TRBV7-3 and TRBJ1-1; 7 positions match TRBD1. V dropped 4 bases and J dropped 4; count of bases not matched to a gene: 12. Germline loops: CDR1 SGHTA, CDR2 FQGTGA. This CDR3 region has 16 residues. CDR3 protein: CASSSNPGAGGTEAFF. The CDR3 bases are TGTGCCAGCAGCTCCAACCCCGGTGCAGGGGGCACTGAAGCTTTCTTT.

The chain carries TRBV6-5 and TRBJ1-5, with D unclear. From germline, CDR1 is MNHEY and CDR2 SVGAGI. The CDR3 covers 13 residues. Trimming took 8 bases from V and 0 from J, leaving 8 bases between them. CDR3 sequence (DNA): TGTGCCAGCCGAACAGCTAGCAATCAGCCCCAGCATTTT. As protein: CASRTASNQPQHF.

The rearrangement joins TRBV2 to TRBJ2-4, with 12 bases that match TRBD2. This CDR3 comprises 13 residues. Germline-derived CDR1 and CDR2 are SNHLY and FYNNEI. V was pared by 6 bases and J by 12 bases, with 6 bases of the junction left unmatched. The CDR3 loop is CASRRTSGVGQYF. DNA for the CDR3: TGTGCCAGCAGGAGGACTAGCGGGGTTGGTCAGTACTTC.

V usage is TRBV5-1 and J usage is TRBJ2-3, with 9 bases that match TRBD2. Germline V gives CDR1 SGHRS, CDR2 YFSETQ. The CDR3 runs 16 residues. With 6 bases clipped from V and 0 bases from J, the junction kept 8 bases outside the gene matches. CDR3 region: CASNPSGDPSTDTQYF. As DNA, the CDR3 is TGCGCCAGCAACCCTAGCGGGGACCCCAGCACAGATACGCAGTATTTT.

The genes are TRBV30 and TRBJ1-2; TRBD1 is a possible D gene (6 bases). Germline lookup yields CDR1 GTSNPN and CDR2 SVGIG (reference sequence). V was shortened by 2 bases and J by 4 bases, with 11 bases between the two germline ends. CDR3 length: 13 amino acids. CDR3 nucleotide sequence: TGTGCCTGGAGTACACAGGGCGCCTATGGCTACACCTTC. It yields the protein CAWSTQGAYGYTF.

The rearrangement links TRBV4-2 to TRBJ1-1; D is perhaps TRBD1 (5 bases). Trimming cost V 1 base and J 2 bases, with 14 bases left between them. The germline V gene encodes CDR1 LGHNA and CDR2 YNFKEQ. The length of the CDR3 is 16 residues. The CDR3 spells CASSQAHRGGNTEAFF. The DNA for the CDR3 is TGTGCCAGCAGCCAAGCACATAGGGGAGGAAACACTGAAGCTTTCTTT.

The chain has TRBV4-2 and TRBJ1-6, with 10 positions matching TRBD1. Germline V gives CDR1 LGHNA, CDR2 YNFKEQ. The J segment lost 10 bases and the V segment lost 2 bases, leaving 5 bases of the junction unmatched. The length of the CDR3 is 15 residues. The CDR3 reads CASSQSTGGLSPLHF. CDR3 DNA: TGTGCCAGCAGCCAATCGACAGGGGGCCTGTCACCCCTCCACTTT.

The chain carries TRBV11-1 and TRBJ2-1; 7 bases fit TRBD1. Germline-derived CDR1 and CDR2 are SGHAT and FQDESV (reference sequence). The CDR3 covers 17 residues. The J segment lost 6 bases and the V segment lost 0 bases, leaving 11 bases of the junction unmatched. The CDR3 sequence: CASSLALYPGQINEQFF. The CDR3 nucleotides read TGTGCCAGCAGCTTAGCCCTATATCCGGGACAGATCAATGAGCAGTTCTTC.

This chain links TRBV18 with TRBJ1-6; D not resolved. The ends were cut back, 0 bases at V and 8 bases at J, with 8 bases in the middle. The CDR3 runs to 14 residues. Per the germline V gene, CDR1 is KGHSH and CDR2 is LQKENI. DNA of the CDR3: TGTGCCAGCTCACCACCGAACGGTCATTCACCCCTCCACTTT. Translated, it gives CASSPPNGHSPLHF.

The V call is TRBV12-5, the J call TRBJ1-2; D gene unclear. The length of the CDR3 is 11 residues. Per germline, CDR1 LGHNT and CDR2 FRNRAP. Trimming stripped 6 bases from V and 7 bases from J, with 9 bases between. The CDR3 spells CASGPGVGYTF. The CDR3, as DNA: TGTGCTAGTGGCCCCGGGGTTGGCTACACCTTC.

The chain is built from TRBV7-9 and TRBJ1-2; 7 nucleotides match TRBD1. V was pared by 3 bases and J by 3 bases, with 1 base of the junction left unmatched. Germline lookup yields CDR1 SEHNR and CDR2 FQNEAQ (reference sequence). The CDR3 extends over 13 amino acids. This chain's CDR3 is CASSFQGDYGYTF. CDR3 DNA: TGTGCCAGCAGCTTCCAGGGGGACTATGGCTACACCTTC. Variable domain in full (rest from reference TRBV7-9 and TRBJ1-2): DTGVSQNPRHKITKRGQNVTFRCDPISEHNRLYWYRQTLGQGPEFLTYFQNEAQLEKSRLLSDRFSAERPKGSFSTLEIQRTEQGDSAMYLCASSFQGDYGYTFGSGTRLTVV.

V and J are TRBV18 and TRBJ1-1; no definite D call. The germline V gene encodes CDR1 KGHSH and CDR2 LQKENI. The CDR3 totals 14 residues. Deletions cut 5 bases from V and 5 bases from J, with 15 bases between. Here the CDR3 DNA reads TGTGCCAGCTCAGAGGCTATGGGCGGGACTGAAGCTTTCTTT. Translating it yields CASSEAMGGTEAFF. Combining the CDR3 with reference TRBV18 and TRBJ1-1 gives the whole variable domain NAGVMQNPRHLVRRRGQEARLRCSPMKGHSHVYWYRQLPEEGLKFMVYLQKENIIDESGMPKERFSAEFPKEGPSILRIQQVVRGDSAAYFCASSEAMGGTEAFFGQGTRLTVV.

The CDR3 loop reads CSVEATEANYGYTF. In DNA form, the CDR3 reads TGCAGCGTTGAAGCGACAGAAGCTAACTATGGCTACACCTTC. The chain has TRBV29-1 and TRBJ1-2; D may be TRBD1 (5 bases). CDR3 length: 14 residues. V gave up 1 base and J gave up 0 bases, with 9 bases separating them. The germline V gene encodes CDR1 SQVTM and CDR2 ANQGSEA.

The chain combines TRBV27 with TRBJ2-5, with D maybe TRBD1 (6 bases). This CDR3 is built from 13 residues. In germline, CDR1 is MNHEY, CDR2 SMNVEV (reference sequence). V was trimmed by 4 bases and J by 4 bases, leaving 10 bases between them. The chain's CDR3 is CASSSLRGETQYF. CDR3 coding DNA: TGTGCCAGCAGTTCGCTCAGGGGAGAGACCCAGTACTTC.

This sequence joins TRBV10-3 and TRBJ1-1, with TRBD1 identical over 8 bases. Germline CDR1 ENHRY, CDR2 SYGVKD. CDR3 length: 16 residues. V was pared by 6 bases and J by 0 bases, with 9 bases of the junction left unmatched. CDR3 DNA: TGTGCCATCAGGTTTCAGACAGGGGCGATGAACACTGAAGCTTTCTTT. Translated: CAIRFQTGAMNTEAFF.